The next 22 T cell receptor beta chains were all read from a single sample in a study of blood T cell repertoires in COVID-19. Data came from immunoSEQ multiplex PCR; TCRdb stores just in-frame clones and leaves some out. Of about 410,000 clones listed, 85% to 90% are singletons. Sequenced material: PBMCs or T cells enriched from blood (not recorded which). The receptors were sampled from a woman aged 25 to 45 who had recovered from COVID-19.

CDR3 amino acids: CASSNRGGNQPQHF. CDR3 DNA: TGTGCCAGTAGTAACAGGGGGGGAAATCAGCCCCAGCATTTT. The chain uses TRBV19 and TRBJ1-5, with 8 bases that match TRBD1. Germline V gene lookup returns CDR1 LNHDA and CDR2 SQIVND (reference sequence). The V and J ends lost 4 bases and 4 bases, in that order; junction bases with no gene match: 3. The CDR3 is 14 residues long.

The CDR3 nucleotides read TGTGCCTGGAGAAGGTCTCAACGGGAGCCCTACAATGAGCAGTTCTTC. Its protein is CAWRRSQREPYNEQFF. This chain uses TRBV30 with TRBJ2-1, with TRBD2 as a possible D gene (6 bases). The germline CDR1 and CDR2 sequences are GTSNPN and SVGIG (reference sequence). Trimming pared 3 bases from V and 2 bases from J, leaving 17 bases between. The CDR3 contains 16 residues.

The V and J genes are TRBV9 and TRBJ2-3; 9 bases are a match to TRBD2. Looked up from germline, CDR1 is SGDLS and CDR2 is YYNGEE. Losses at the gene ends were 10 bases for V and 6 bases for J; bases not matched to a gene: 9. This CDR3 is built from 13 residues. The CDR3 loop reads CASRGSGSDTQYF. CDR3 in DNA: TGTGCCTCCAGGGGTAGCGGGAGCGATACGCAGTATTTT. The complete variable domain, with remaining parts taken from reference TRBV9 and TRBJ2-3, reads DSGVTQTPKHLITATGQRVTLRCSPRSGDLSVYWYQQSLDQGLQFLIQYYNGEERAKGNILERFSAQQFPDLHSELNLSSLELGDSALYFCASRGSGSDTQYFGPGTRLTVL.

J is TRBJ2-7 and V is TRBV7-9; perhaps TRBD2 as D (7 bases). This CDR3 is built from 13 residues. Per germline, CDR1 SEHNR and CDR2 FQNEAQ (reference sequence). V was cut by 6 bases and J by 4 bases, with 13 bases left in between. CDR3 coding DNA: TGTGCCAGCAGGTCCAAGGGGGGGTACGAGCAGTACTTC. Its translation: CASRSKGGYEQYF.

This clone was recorded a few times. The V call is TRBV28, the J call TRBJ1-5, with D unclear. Germline-derived CDR1 and CDR2 are MDHEN and SYDVKM. The CDR3 extends over 18 amino acids. V was trimmed by 1 base and J by 7 bases, leaving 23 bases between them. The CDR3 loop is CASSLLFVLSPLPQPQHF. In DNA, the CDR3 is TGTGCCAGCAGTTTATTATTCGTCCTTAGTCCGCTCCCCCAGCCCCAGCATTTT.

The chain combines TRBV5-4 with TRBJ2-7; TRBD2 might be the D (5 bases). Trimming cost V 0 bases and J 7 bases, with 14 bases left between them. The CDR3 covers 14 residues. Germline assignment: CDR1 SGHNT and CDR2 YYREEE (reference sequence). This chain's CDR3 is CASSLGPVTGEQYF. CDR3 DNA sequence: TGTGCCAGCAGCTTGGGGCCGGTAACGGGGGAGCAGTACTTC.

The J gene is TRBJ2-3, the V gene TRBV7-7; TRBD2 matches 11 bases. Germline CDR1 reads SSHAT; CDR2 reads FNYEAQ (reference sequence). The CDR3 length is 16 residues. V was pared by 5 bases and J by 3 bases, with 7 bases of the junction left unmatched. Here the CDR3 DNA reads TGTGCCAGCAGCCCCACCCGGACTAGCGGGACAGATACGCAGTATTTT. Its protein is CASSPTRTSGTDTQYF. Variable domain in full (rest from reference TRBV7-7 and TRBJ2-3): GAGVSQSPRYKVTKRGQDVTLRCDPISSHATLYWYQQALGQGPEFLTYFNYEAQPDKSGLPSDRFSAERPEGSISTLTIQRTEQRDSAMYRCASSPTRTSGTDTQYFGPGTRLTVL.

In its sample, this clone was seen once. V gene TRBV3-1 (or the pseudogene TRBV3-2) combines with J gene TRBJ2-1; 13 bases line up with TRBD2. V trimming: 3 bases; J trimming: 6 bases; junction bases outside the gene matches: 14. This CDR3 spans 19 amino acids. Germline V gene data show CDR1 as LGHDT and CDR2 as YNNKEL (reference sequence). CDR3 sequence (DNA): TGTGCCAGCAGCCACACTGGGGGGGGACTAGCGGGATATTCCAATGAGCAGTTCTTC. Protein product: CASSHTGGGLAGYSNEQFF.

The chain couples TRBV24-1 to TRBJ2-3, with TRBD2 matching over 7 bases. The CDR3 is made up of 15 amino acids. Germline-derived CDR1 and CDR2 are KGHDR and SFDVKD. The ends lost 4 bases at V and 1 base at J; junction bases unmatched: 4. In DNA form, the CDR3 reads TGTGCCACCAGTGAGGGCGGGAGTGGCACAGATACGCAGTATTTT. Protein sequence: CATSEGGSGTDTQYF.

A note on this clone: A much larger clonotype is one base distant, so this may be a read error. The V and J genes are TRBV7-8 and TRBJ1-5; 10 bases fit TRBD1. Germline V gene sequence: CDR1 SGHVS, CDR2 FQNEAQ. CDR3 length: 15 amino acids. V was pared by 4 bases and J by 2 bases, with 2 bases of the junction left unmatched. In DNA form, the CDR3 reads TGTGCCAGCAGCTCCGGGACAGGGGGCAATCAGCCCCAGCATTTT. It specifies CASSSGTGGNQPQHF.

This chain links TRBV10-2 with TRBJ1-1; no clear D. The V and J ends lost 8 bases and 4 bases respectively, with 23 bases between them. The CDR3 is made up of 16 amino acids. Germline V gene data show CDR1 as WSHSY and CDR2 as SAAADI. CDR3 sequence: CASRNNYGVGFTEAFF. The DNA of the CDR3 is TGCGCCAGCCGCAATAATTACGGGGTTGGGTTCACTGAAGCTTTCTTT.

V gene TRBV6-2 or TRBV6-3 combines with J gene TRBJ1-6, with D unresolved. Germline CDR1 is MNHEY and CDR2 is SVGEGT. The ends were cut back, 0 bases at V and 18 bases at J, with 21 bases in the middle. The CDR3 is 15 amino acids. This chain's CDR3 is CASSYSAAGGSASHF. The CDR3 nucleotides are TGTGCCAGCAGTTACTCGGCGGCAGGAGGATCAGCTTCCCACTTT.

The genes are TRBV5-1 and TRBJ2-7; 9 nucleotides line up with TRBD1. The CDR3 is made up of 16 amino acids. V lost 2 bases and J lost 3; bases outside the gene matches: 9. In germline, CDR1 is SGHRS, CDR2 YFSETQ. The chain's CDR3 is CASSLGGQGRIYEQYF. As DNA, the CDR3 is TGCGCCAGCAGCTTAGGTGGACAGGGGAGAATCTACGAGCAGTACTTC.

The chain links TRBV5-1 to TRBJ2-7, with D tentatively TRBD1 (6 bases). Germline V gives CDR1 SGHRS, CDR2 YFSETQ. V shed 2 bases and J shed 2 bases, with 11 bases lying between them. The CDR3 sequence is 14 residues long. The CDR3 DNA follows: TGCGCCAGCAGCTTTAGACAGGCGGCCTACGAGCAGTACTTC. Amino acids: CASSFRQAAYEQYF.

This clone has only one observation. This rearrangement joins TRBV18 to TRBJ1-4, with 7 bases that match TRBD1. This CDR3 has 15 residues. CDR1 and CDR2 from the germline V gene are KGHSH and LQKENI. V dropped 8 bases and J dropped 3; count of bases not matched to a gene: 9. The CDR3 coding sequence is TGTGCCAGCCGGGAGAGGGACAGACCTAATGAAAAACTGTTTTTT. Translated, it gives CASRERDRPNEKLFF.

The chain recombines TRBV5-1 with TRBJ2-3; 7 nucleotides agree with TRBD2. The J segment lost 5 bases and the V segment lost 0 bases, leaving 3 bases of the junction unmatched. Germline CDR1 SGHRS, CDR2 YFSETQ. This CDR3 spans 14 amino acids. CDR3 nucleotide sequence: TGCGCCAGCAGCTTGGGACTAGCTGAAGATACGCAGTATTTT. Encoded protein: CASSLGLAEDTQYF.

The chain employs TRBV10-3 and TRBJ1-1; the match to TRBD1 covers 7 bases. The J segment lost 1 base and the V segment lost 0 bases, leaving 5 bases of the junction unmatched. Germline CDR1 and CDR2: ENHRY and SYGVKD. The CDR3 sequence is 16 residues long. CDR3 sequence reads: CAISESTRDRNTEAFF. The CDR3 bases are TGTGCCATCAGTGAGTCCACCCGGGACAGGAACACTGAAGCTTTCTTT.

The V and J genes are TRBV6-5 and TRBJ1-5; the D gene is possibly TRBD1 (6 bases). Germline values: CDR1 MNHEY, CDR2 SVGAGI. Trimming took off 5 bases at V and 0 bases at J, with 11 bases between the two ends. CDR3 length: 15 amino acids. In DNA form, the CDR3 reads TGTGCCAGCAGTAGGACAGCTTTTAGCAATCAGCCCCAGCATTTT. Residues: CASSRTAFSNQPQHF.

This rearrangement joins TRBV5-1 to TRBJ2-5; 11 bases are a match to TRBD1. The CDR3 is 14 residues long. Trimming cost V 8 bases and J 5 bases; bases outside gene matches: 8. Per germline, CDR1 SGHRS and CDR2 YFSETQ. The CDR3 nucleotides are TGCGCCAGTGAACGGACAGGGGGCGGGGAGACCCAGTACTTC. This sequence encodes CASERTGGGETQYF.

The CDR3 coding sequence is TGTGCCAGCAGCCTGACATGGACAGGGGGTACTGAAGCTTTCTTT. Its protein product is CASSLTWTGGTEAFF. V usage is TRBV7-8 and J usage is TRBJ1-1; 10 positions agree with TRBD1. The CDR3 runs 15 residues. The V and J ends lost 5 bases and 5 bases, in that order; junction bases with no gene match: 8. The germline V gene encodes CDR1 SGHVS and CDR2 FQNEAQ.

The chain is built from TRBV12-3 or TRBV12-4 and TRBJ2-2; D call uncertain. The CDR3 is 13 amino acids. V lost 10 bases and J lost 0, with 9 bases in between. The CDR3 DNA is TGTGCCACCCGACACGCGAACACCGGGGAGCTGTTTTTT. Translated, it gives CATRHANTGELFF.

In this sample, this clone turned up once. The chain uses TRBV6-5 and TRBJ1-2, with 9 bases matching TRBD1. The V gene end was trimmed by 8 bases and the J gene end by 7 bases; junction bases not matched to a gene: 11. In germline, CDR1 is MNHEY, CDR2 SVGAGI. The CDR3 covers 14 residues. Here the CDR3 reads CASRPGTGRIGYTF. As DNA, the CDR3 is TGTGCCAGCCGTCCCGGGACAGGGCGTATTGGCTACACCTTC.